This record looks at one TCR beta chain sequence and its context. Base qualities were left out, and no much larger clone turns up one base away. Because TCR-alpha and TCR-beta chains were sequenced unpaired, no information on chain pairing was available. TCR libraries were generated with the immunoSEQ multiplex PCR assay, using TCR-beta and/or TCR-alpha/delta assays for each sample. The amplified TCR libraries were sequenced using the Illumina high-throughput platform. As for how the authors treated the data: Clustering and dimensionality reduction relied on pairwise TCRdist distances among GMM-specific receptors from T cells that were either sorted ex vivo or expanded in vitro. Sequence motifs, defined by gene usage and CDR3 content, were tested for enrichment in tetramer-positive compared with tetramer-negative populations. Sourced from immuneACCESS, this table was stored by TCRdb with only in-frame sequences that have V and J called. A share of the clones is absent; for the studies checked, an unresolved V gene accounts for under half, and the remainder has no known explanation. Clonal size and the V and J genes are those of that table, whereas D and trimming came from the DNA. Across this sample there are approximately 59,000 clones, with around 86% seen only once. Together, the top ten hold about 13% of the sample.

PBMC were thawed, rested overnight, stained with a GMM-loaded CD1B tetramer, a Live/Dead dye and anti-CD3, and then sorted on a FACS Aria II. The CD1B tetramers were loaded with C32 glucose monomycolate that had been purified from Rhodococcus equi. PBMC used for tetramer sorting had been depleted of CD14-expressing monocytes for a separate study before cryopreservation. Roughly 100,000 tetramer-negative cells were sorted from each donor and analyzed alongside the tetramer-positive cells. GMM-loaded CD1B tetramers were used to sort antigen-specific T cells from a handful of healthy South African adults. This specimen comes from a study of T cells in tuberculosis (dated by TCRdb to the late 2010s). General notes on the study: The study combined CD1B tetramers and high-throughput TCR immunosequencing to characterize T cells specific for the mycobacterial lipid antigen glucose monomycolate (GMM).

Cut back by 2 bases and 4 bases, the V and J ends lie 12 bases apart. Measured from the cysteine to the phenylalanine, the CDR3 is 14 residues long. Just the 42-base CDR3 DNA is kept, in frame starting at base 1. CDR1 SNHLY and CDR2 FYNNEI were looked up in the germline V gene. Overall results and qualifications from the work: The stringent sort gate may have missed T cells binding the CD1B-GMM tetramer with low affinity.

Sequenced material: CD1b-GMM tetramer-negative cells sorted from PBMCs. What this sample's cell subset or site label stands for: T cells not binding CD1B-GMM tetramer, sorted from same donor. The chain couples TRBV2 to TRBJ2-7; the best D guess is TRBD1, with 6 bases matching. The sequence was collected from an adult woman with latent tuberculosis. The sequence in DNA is TGTGCCAGCAGTGAACAGGGGCCGGAGTACGAGCAGTACTTC. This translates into CASSEQGPEYEQYF.